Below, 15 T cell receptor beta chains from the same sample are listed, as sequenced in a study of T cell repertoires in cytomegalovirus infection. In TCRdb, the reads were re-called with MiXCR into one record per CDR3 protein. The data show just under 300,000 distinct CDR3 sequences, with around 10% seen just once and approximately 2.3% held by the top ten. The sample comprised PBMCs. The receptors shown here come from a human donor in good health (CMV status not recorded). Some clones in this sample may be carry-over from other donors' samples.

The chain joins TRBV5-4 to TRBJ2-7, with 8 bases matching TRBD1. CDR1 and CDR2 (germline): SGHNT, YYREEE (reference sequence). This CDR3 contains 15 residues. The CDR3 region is CAGSTGGQGTYEQYV. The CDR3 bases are TGTGCCGGCAGCACCGGAGGACAGGGAACGTACGAGCAGTACGTC.

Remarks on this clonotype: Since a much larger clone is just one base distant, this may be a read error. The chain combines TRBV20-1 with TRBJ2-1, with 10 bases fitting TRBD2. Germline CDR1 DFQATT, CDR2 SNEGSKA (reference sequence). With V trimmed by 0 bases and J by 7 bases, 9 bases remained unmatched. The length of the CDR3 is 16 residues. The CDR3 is CSARDLLSGGANEQFF. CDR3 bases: TGCAGTGCTAGAGATTTATTGAGCGGGGGGGCAAATGAGCAGTTCTTC.

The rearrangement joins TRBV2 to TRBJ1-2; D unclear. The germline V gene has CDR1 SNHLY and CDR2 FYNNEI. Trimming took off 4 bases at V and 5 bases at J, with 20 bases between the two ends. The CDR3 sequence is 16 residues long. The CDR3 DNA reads TGTGCCAGCAGTGCTTCCCCGTACCGGACTCGGTATGGCTACACCTTC. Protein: CASSASPYRTRYGYTF.

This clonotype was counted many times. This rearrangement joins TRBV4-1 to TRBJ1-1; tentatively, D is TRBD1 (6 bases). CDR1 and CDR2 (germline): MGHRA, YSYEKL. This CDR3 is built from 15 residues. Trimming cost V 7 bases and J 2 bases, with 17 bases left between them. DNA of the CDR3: TGCGCCAGCACCACGGGTTACAGGGATAACACTGAAGCTTTCTTT. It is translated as CASTTGYRDNTEAFF.

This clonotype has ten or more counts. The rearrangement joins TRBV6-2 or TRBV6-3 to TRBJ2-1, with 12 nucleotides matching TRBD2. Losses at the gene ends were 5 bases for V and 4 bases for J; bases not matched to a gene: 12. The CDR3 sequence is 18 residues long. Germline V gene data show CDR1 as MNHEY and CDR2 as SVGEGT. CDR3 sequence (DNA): TGTGCCAGCAGTAGACGGACTAGCGGGGCCCCGGGATACAATGAGCAGTTCTTC. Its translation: CASSRRTSGAPGYNEQFF.

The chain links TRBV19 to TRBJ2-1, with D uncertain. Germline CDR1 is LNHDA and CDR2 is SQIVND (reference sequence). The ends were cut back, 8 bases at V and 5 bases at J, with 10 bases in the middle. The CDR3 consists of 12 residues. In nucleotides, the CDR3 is TGTGCCAGTCTCGCAGTAAACAATGAGCAGTTCTTC. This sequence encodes CASLAVNNEQFF. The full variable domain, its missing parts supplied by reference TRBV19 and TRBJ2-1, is DGGITQSPKYLFRKEGQNVTLSCEQNLNHDAMYWYRQDPGQGLRLIYYSQIVNDFQKGDIAEGYSVSREKKESFPLTVTSAQKNPTAFYLCASLAVNNEQFFGPGTRLTVL.

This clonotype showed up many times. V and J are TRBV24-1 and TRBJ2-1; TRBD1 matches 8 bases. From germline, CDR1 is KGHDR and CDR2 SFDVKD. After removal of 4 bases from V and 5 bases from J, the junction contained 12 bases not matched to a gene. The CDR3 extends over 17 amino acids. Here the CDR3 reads CATSDQLTGAMNNEQFF. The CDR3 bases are TGTGCCACCAGTGACCAACTGACAGGGGCCATGAACAATGAGCAGTTCTTC.

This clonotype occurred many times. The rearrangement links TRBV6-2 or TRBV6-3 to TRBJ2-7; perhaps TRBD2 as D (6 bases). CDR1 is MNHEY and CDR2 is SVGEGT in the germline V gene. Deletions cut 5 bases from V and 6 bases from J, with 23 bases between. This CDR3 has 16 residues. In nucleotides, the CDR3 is TGTGCCAGCAGTCGGCGCCGGGGGAGGATCAGTGGCGAGCAGTACGTC. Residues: CASSRRRGRISGEQYV.

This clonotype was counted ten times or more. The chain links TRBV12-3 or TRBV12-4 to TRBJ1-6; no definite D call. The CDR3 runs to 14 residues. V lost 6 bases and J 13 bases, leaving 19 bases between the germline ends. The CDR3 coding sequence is TGTGCCAGCAGAGGAGGGTATAGATCGGTGCCCCTCCACTTT. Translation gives CASRGGYRSVPLHF.

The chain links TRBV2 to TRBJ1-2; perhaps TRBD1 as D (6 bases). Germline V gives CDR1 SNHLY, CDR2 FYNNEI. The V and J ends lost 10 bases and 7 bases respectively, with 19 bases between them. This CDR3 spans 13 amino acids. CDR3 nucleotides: TGTGCCACCACCTCAAGAACAGGGACTGGCTACACCTTC. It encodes CATTSRTGTGYTF. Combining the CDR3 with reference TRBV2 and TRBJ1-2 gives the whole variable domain EPEVTQTPSHQVTQMGQEVILRCVPISNHLYFYWYRQILGQKVEFLVSFYNNEISEKSEIFDDQFSVERPDGSNFTLKIRSTKLEDSAMYFCATTSRTGTGYTFGSGTRLTVV.

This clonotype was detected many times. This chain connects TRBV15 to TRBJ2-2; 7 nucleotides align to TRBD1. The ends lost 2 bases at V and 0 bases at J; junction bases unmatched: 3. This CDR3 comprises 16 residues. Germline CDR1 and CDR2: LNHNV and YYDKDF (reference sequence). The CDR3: CATSRWDSANTGELFF. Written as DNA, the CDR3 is TGTGCCACCAGCAGATGGGACAGCGCGAACACCGGGGAGCTGTTTTTT.

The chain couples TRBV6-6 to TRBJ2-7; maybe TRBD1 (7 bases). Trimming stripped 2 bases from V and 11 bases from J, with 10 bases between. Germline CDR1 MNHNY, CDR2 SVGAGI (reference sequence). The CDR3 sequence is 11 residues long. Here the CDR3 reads CASSYGGTEYV. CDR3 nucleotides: TGTGCCAGCAGTTACGGCGGGACAGAGTACGTC.

CDR3 sequence: CASSSWTGVGEKLFF. The CDR3 bases are TGTGCCAGCAGCTCCTGGACAGGGGTGGGGGAAAAACTGTTTTTT. The genes are TRBV7-9 and TRBJ1-4; 9 positions match TRBD1. The ends lost 4 bases at V and 8 bases at J; junction bases unmatched: 8. The CDR3 is 15 amino acids. Germline V CDR1 and CDR2: SEHNR, FQNEAQ (reference sequence).

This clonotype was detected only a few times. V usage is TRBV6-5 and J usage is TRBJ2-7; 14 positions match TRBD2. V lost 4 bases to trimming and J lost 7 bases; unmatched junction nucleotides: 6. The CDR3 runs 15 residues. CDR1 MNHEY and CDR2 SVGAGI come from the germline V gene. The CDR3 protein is CASSLGLAGAGEQYF. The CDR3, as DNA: TGTGCCAGCAGTTTGGGACTAGCGGGGGCCGGTGAGCAGTACTTC.

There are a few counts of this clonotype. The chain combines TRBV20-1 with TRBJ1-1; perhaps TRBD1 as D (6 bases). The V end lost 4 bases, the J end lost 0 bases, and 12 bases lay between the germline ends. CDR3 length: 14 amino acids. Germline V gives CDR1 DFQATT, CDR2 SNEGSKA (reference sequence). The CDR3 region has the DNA TGCAGTGCTACCGGGACACCTATGAACACTGAAGCTTTCTTT. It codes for CSATGTPMNTEAFF.